Following are 10 T cell receptor beta chains from one sample sequenced in a study of blood T cell repertoires in COVID-19. Repertoires were generated with immunoSEQ multiplex PCR, while TCRdb's copy carries only in-frame clones and drops some. The top ten hold about 2.9% of the sample, which has roughly 300,000 clones, around 81% seen once. The sequenced material came from peripheral blood. All receptors derive from a woman aged 60-70 years with active or convalescent COVID-19.

This clone was found many times. V usage is TRBV3-1 (or the pseudogene TRBV3-2) and J usage is TRBJ1-3; D is unresolved. CDR1 is LGHDT and CDR2 is YNNKEL in the germline V gene (reference sequence). The CDR3 has 13 residues. Trimming left V 0 bases short and J 4 bases short, with 4 bases between. The CDR3 loop reads CASSQDEGNTIYF. The CDR3 DNA sequence: TGTGCCAGCAGCCAAGATGAGGGAAACACCATATATTTT.

CDR3 DNA: TGTGCCAGCAGTTTAGGAGGCAAATACGAGCAGTACTTC. Translated: CASSLGGKYEQYF. The rearrangement links TRBV27 to TRBJ2-7, with D perhaps matching TRBD2 (5 bases). The germline V gene encodes CDR1 MNHEY and CDR2 SMNVEV (reference sequence). The CDR3 covers 13 residues. Trimming stripped 2 bases from V and 4 bases from J, with 9 bases between.

This clone was seen just once. V is TRBV3-1 (or the pseudogene TRBV3-2) and J is TRBJ1-2; D is ambiguous. CDR1 and CDR2 from the germline V gene are LGHDT and YNNKEL (reference sequence). This CDR3 is built from 13 residues. The V gene lost 1 base and the J gene lost 4 bases, with 7 bases spanning the gap. The CDR3 protein is CASSQVKLYGYTF. CDR3 bases: TGTGCCAGCAGCCAAGTAAAGCTCTATGGCTACACCTTC.

The rearrangement links TRBV25-1 to TRBJ2-3; D call uncertain. Between the trimmed V and J ends, which lost 3 bases and 6 bases, there was a span of 10 bases. Germline V gives CDR1 MGHDK, CDR2 SYGVNS. The CDR3 contains 13 residues. DNA of the CDR3: TGTGCCAGCAGTGACTCCTACGGGGATACGCAGTATTTT. Translation: CASSDSYGDTQYF.

The CDR3 DNA is TGCGCCAGCAGCAACTCCGGGACTAGCGGGGGGCACACCAAAAACATTCAGTACTTC. Translation: CASSNSGTSGGHTKNIQYF. The rearrangement uses TRBV5-1 and TRBJ2-4, with 15 bases aligning to TRBD2. V lost 4 bases, J lost 2 bases, and 10 bases stayed unmatched. The CDR3 covers 19 residues. Germline V gives CDR1 SGHRS, CDR2 YFSETQ. The variable domain in full, completed from reference TRBV5-1 and TRBJ2-4, reads KAGVTQTPRYLIKTRGQQVTLSCSPISGHRSVSWYQQTPGQGLQFLFEYFSETQRNKGNFPGRFSGRQFSNSRSEMNVSTLELGDSALYLCASSNSGTSGGHTKNIQYFGAGTRLSVL.

This chain connects TRBV6-2 or TRBV6-3 to TRBJ2-3, with D possibly being TRBD2 (6 bases). V gave up 5 bases and J gave up 4 bases, with 16 bases separating them. This CDR3 is built from 15 residues. The germline gives CDR1 MNHEY, CDR2 SVGEGT. The CDR3 reads CASSDSGSGPDTQYF. CDR3 in DNA: TGTGCCAGCAGTGACAGCGGCAGCGGGCCAGATACGCAGTATTTT.

V and J are TRBV3-1 (or the pseudogene TRBV3-2) and TRBJ1-1; D gene unclear. V lost 4 bases and J lost 5, with 5 bases in between. CDR1 is LGHDT and CDR2 is YNNKEL in the germline V gene (reference sequence). The CDR3 spans 11 residues. The CDR3 sequence is CASSRGTEAFF. Written as DNA, the CDR3 is TGTGCCAGCAGCCGCGGTACTGAAGCTTTCTTT.

This clone occurred once. The chain is built from TRBV5-1 and TRBJ2-7; TRBD2 aligns across 11 bases. After removal of 0 bases from V and 3 bases from J, the junction contained 2 bases not matched to a gene. CDR1 is SGHRS and CDR2 is YFSETQ in the germline V gene. The CDR3 is made up of 15 amino acids. The CDR3 region has the DNA TGCGCCAGCAGCTTGGCACTAGCGGGGGACTACGAGCAGTACTTC. Its translation is CASSLALAGDYEQYF.

The chain combines TRBV19 with TRBJ2-7; possibly TRBD2 for D (5 bases). Trimming pared 5 bases from V and 2 bases from J, leaving 13 bases between. The CDR3 runs to 14 residues. The V gene's germline CDR1 is LNHDA and CDR2 SQIVND (reference sequence). Written as DNA, the CDR3 is TGTGCCAGTAGTCTCCGGGATCCTCCCTACGAGCAGTACTTC. Translating gives CASSLRDPPYEQYF.

The chain is built from TRBV29-1 and TRBJ2-1, with TRBD1 matching 9 bases. Per the germline V gene, CDR1 is SQVTM and CDR2 is ANQGSEA. The CDR3 covers 14 residues. J was trimmed by 5 bases and V by 5 bases; bases with no gene match: 7. CDR3 coding DNA: TGCAGCGTTCATAGGGACAGGGCTAACAATGAGCAGTTCTTC. It encodes CSVHRDRANNEQFF.